A selection of T cell receptor beta chains follows, all from one sample in a study of lymphopenia after photon versus proton radiotherapy. Method: immunoSEQ multiplex PCR; TCRdb's copy keeps in-frame clones and lacks some. The table has around 30,000 clones, approximately 87% seen once. This material consisted of peripheral blood, taken from a patient treated with photon-based radiotherapy. All receptors derive from a woman aged 45-60 years with pancreatic cancer. Both conserved end residues are part of each CDR3. D genes are given only for firm matches. Expanded clones get a size class; other rows say once, few or many, or leave the size out.

clone_size	v_call	j_call	d_call	cdr3_nt	cdr3_aa
-	TRBV30	TRBJ2-7	TRBD1	TGTGCCTGGAGATACGGCACAGGGGCCGGGGTCCGTGACGAGCAGTACTTC	CAWRYGTGAGVRDEQYF
-	TRBV19	TRBJ1-4	-	TGTGCCAGTACCAATAGAGCAGGGAACGATGAAAAACTGTTTTTT	CASTNRAGNDEKLFF
-	TRBV6-5	TRBJ2-1	-	TGTGCCAGCAGTTCACTCAATGAGCAGTTCTTC	CASSSLNEQFF
-	TRBV7-9	TRBJ2-3	TRBD2	TGTGCCAGCAGCTACCCCCCCCTCACTAGCGGGAGGGTCACAGATACGCAGTATTTT	CASSYPPLTSGRVTDTQYF
few	TRBV27	TRBJ2-1	-	TGTGCCAGCAGTTTGCAGGGTCCGCACAATGAGCAGTTCTTC	CASSLQGPHNEQFF
-	TRBV5-1	TRBJ1-4	TRBD1	TGCGCCAGCAGCTTCAGGGGGTTGGAGGAAAAACTGTTTTTT	CASSFRGLEEKLFF
-	TRBV4-1	TRBJ2-1	TRBD2	TGCGCCAGCAGCCAAGATACCGGAACTAGCGGGGAGCAGTTCTTC	CASSQDTGTSGEQFF
-	TRBV7-2	TRBJ1-1	-	TGTGCCAGCAGCTCCCTTGGGGGACTGACGAACACTGAAGCTTTCTTT	CASSSLGGLTNTEAFF
-	TRBV28	TRBJ2-7	TRBD2	TGTGCCAGCAGTTTAAGACTAGCGATCCACGAGCAGTACTTC	CASSLRLAIHEQYF
-	TRBV6-1	TRBJ1-5	-	TGTGCCAGCAGTGAACTTCCCAACCTGAATCAGCCCCAGCATTTT	CASSELPNLNQPQHF
-	TRBV27	TRBJ2-7	TRBD1	TGTGCCAGCAGTTACTCCGACAGGGGCCACGAGCAGTACTTC	CASSYSDRGHEQYF
-	TRBV7-9	TRBJ2-7	-	TGTGCCAGCAGCTTACCGGGACTGCGCTACGAGCAGTACTTC	CASSLPGLRYEQYF
-	TRBV9	TRBJ1-1	-	TGTGCCAGCAGCGTAGACACCGGTGGGACTGAAGCTTTCTTT	CASSVDTGGTEAFF
-	TRBV6-5	TRBJ2-7	TRBD2	TGTGCCAGCAGTCGGAGCGGGACCTGGGTCGAGCAGTACTTC	CASSRSGTWVEQYF
-	TRBV9	TRBJ1-3	TRBD1	TGTGCCAGCAGCGTAGAGTTACAGGGGGTTGGAAACACCATATATTTT	CASSVELQGVGNTIYF
-	TRBV19	TRBJ1-1	-	TGTGCCAGTAGTATGAACTGGAACACTGAAGCTTTCTTT	CASSMNWNTEAFF
few	TRBV18	TRBJ2-2	-	TGTGCCAGCTCACCACCGGTCAGGGCTGCCACCGGGGAGCTGTTTTTT	CASSPPVRAATGELFF
-	TRBV6-5	TRBJ2-5	TRBD2	TGTGCCAGCAGTTACTTCCCTAGCGGCAACCAAGAGACCCAGTACTTC	CASSYFPSGNQETQYF
-	TRBV6-6	TRBJ1-1	-	TGTGCCAGCCGAGTGGGGAACACTGAAGCTTTCTTT	CASRVGNTEAFF
-	TRBV27	TRBJ2-7	TRBD1	TGTGCCAGCAGCCAGGGACAGGGTTTCGACGAGCAGTACTTC	CASSQGQGFDEQYF
-	TRBV27	TRBJ2-1	TRBD1	TGTGCCAGCACCCTGACAGGGCCGAGCTCCTACAATGAGCAGTTCTTC	CASTLTGPSSYNEQFF
-	TRBV2	TRBJ2-7	TRBD1	TGTGCCAGCAGGCAGGGGGTAGCAGACGAGCAGTACTTC	CASRQGVADEQYF
-	TRBV5-1	TRBJ1-1	-	TGCGCCAGCAGCCCCCCCGGGCAGCTTACTGAAGCTTTCTTT	CASSPPGQLTEAFF
-	TRBV19	TRBJ2-2	TRBD1	TGTGCCAGTAGTATACCGGGACAGTCAAACACCGGGGAGCTGTTTTTT	CASSIPGQSNTGELFF
-	TRBV5-1	TRBJ2-2	-	TGCGCCAGCAGCTTGGATGGGGGAGCGAACACCGGGGAGCTGTTTTTT	CASSLDGGANTGELFF
-	TRBV6-6	TRBJ1-2	-	TGTGCCAGCAGTTACGGCAGGGAGGGCTACACCTTC	CASSYGREGYTF
-	TRBV4-3	TRBJ2-1	TRBD1	TGCGCCAGCAGCCAAGAGACAGGGTTGCTATCCGAGCAGTTCTTC	CASSQETGLLSEQFF
once	TRBV29-1	TRBJ2-1	TRBD1	TGCAGCGTTGAAGATCCCGACAGGGGGAACCACAATGAGCAGTTCTTC	CSVEDPDRGNHNEQFF
-	TRBV7-8	TRBJ2-3	-	TGTGCCAGCAGCCCAGTCGTGGTCACAGTTACGCAGTATTTT	CASSPVVVTVTQYF
few	TRBV7-2	TRBJ1-2	-	TGTGCCAGCAGCTTAGGCTCAGGGGGCTACACCTTC	CASSLGSGGYTF
-	TRBV11-2	TRBJ2-6	TRBD2	TGTGCCAGCAGCTTAGAGGGATTACCGGGAGGCCTTGGGGGGGCCAACGTCCTGACTTTC	CASSLEGLPGGLGGANVLTF
-	TRBV14	TRBJ1-2	-	TGTGCCAGCAGCCTCCGGGAGTGGGGCTACACCTTC	CASSLREWGYTF
once	TRBV19	TRBJ1-2	TRBD1	TGTGCCAGTAGTATCCTCTCCGGACAGGCAATGGATGGCTACACCTTC	CASSILSGQAMDGYTF
-	TRBV18	TRBJ1-1	-	TGTGCCAGCTCACCAATGGAAGGAAGCGCGAACACTGAAGCTTTCTTT	CASSPMEGSANTEAFF
-	TRBV28	TRBJ2-5	TRBD2	TGTGCCAGCAGATCCGAAACTAGCGGGAGGCCCCAAGAGACCCAGTACTTC	CASRSETSGRPQETQYF
-	TRBV5-5	TRBJ2-2	TRBD2	TGTGCCAGCAGTCATGGCGGGAGGGCCGACACCGGGGAGCTGTTTTTT	CASSHGGRADTGELFF
once	TRBV5-4	TRBJ1-2	TRBD1	TGTGCCAGCAGCTTTCGATCGCAGGGGGCAGAAGGCTACACCTTC	CASSFRSQGAEGYTF
-	TRBV27	TRBJ1-4	-	TGTGCCAGCAGTTCCGGAATCGTACTTACTAATGAAAAACTGTTTTTT	CASSSGIVLTNEKLFF
-	TRBV9	TRBJ2-1	TRBD2	TGTGCCAGCAGCGTAGGGAGCGGGAGGGCTGATGAGCAGTTCTTC	CASSVGSGRADEQFF
-	TRBV25-1	TRBJ1-1	-	TGTGCCAGCAAACAGGGGAACACTGAAGCTTTCTTT	CASKQGNTEAFF
-	TRBV7-6	TRBJ1-2	-	TGTGCCAGCAGCTTTGGGTACGGGAACTCTATGAGCGGCTACACCTTC	CASSFGYGNSMSGYTF
-	TRBV4-3	TRBJ1-6	-	TGCGCCAGCAGCCAGAGGGGAACAGGGTATAATTCACCCCTCCACTTT	CASSQRGTGYNSPLHF
-	TRBV5-5	TRBJ2-1	-	TGTGCCAGCAGCTTGGCCGGGGGAGAGCAGTTCTTC	CASSLAGGEQFF
-	TRBV5-6	TRBJ1-1	-	TGTGCCAGCAGCTTGGAACGGAACACTGAAGCTTTCTTT	CASSLERNTEAFF
-	TRBV6-1	TRBJ2-5	-	TGTGCCAGCAGTGACCACCGACTAGAAGAGACCCAGTACTTC	CASSDHRLEETQYF
-	TRBV18	TRBJ1-4	-	TGTGCCAGCTCACCGACAGGCCCTAATGAAAAACTGTTTTTT	CASSPTGPNEKLFF
-	TRBV28	TRBJ1-5	-	TGTGTCACATCATCGGGCAGGGAGAATCAGCCCCAGCATTTT	CVTSSGRENQPQHF
-	TRBV27	TRBJ2-1	-	TGTGCCAGCAGTCCCCCAGCAGGGTTCCATGAGCAGTTCTTC	CASSPPAGFHEQFF
-	TRBV6-1	TRBJ1-4	-	TGTGCCAGCAGACCGGGACGGTGGGATGAAAAACTGTTTTTT	CASRPGRWDEKLFF
-	TRBV10-2	TRBJ1-2	-	TGCGCCAGCGCCTCAGGAGGCGTTAACTATGGCTACACCTTC	CASASGGVNYGYTF
-	TRBV13	TRBJ2-3	TRBD2	TGTGCCAGCAGCCCACTAGCGGGAGGGCCAAGTAACACAGATACGCAGTATTTT	CASSPLAGGPSNTDTQYF
-	TRBV28	TRBJ1-5	-	TGTGCCAGCAGTTTGACTGGGGGCAATCAGCCCCAGCATTTT	CASSLTGGNQPQHF
-	TRBV28	TRBJ2-5	TRBD2	TGTGCCAGCAGTCCGTTAGCGGGGCCCCAAGAGACCCAGTACTTC	CASSPLAGPQETQYF
-	TRBV5-1	TRBJ1-4	TRBD1	TGCGCCAGCAGCTACGACAGGGGAGCTGAAAAACTGTTTTTT	CASSYDRGAEKLFF